The source of this T cell receptor (beta chain) is a study of shared clonotypes between healthy human individuals. Points on this clone: The antigen is not known.

Data came from immunoSEQ multiplex PCR; TCRdb stores just in-frame clones and leaves some out. The data contain approximately 1.4 million clones, approximately 98% of them seen just once; the ten biggest clones take up around 0.45%. General study results and limits: Expectations were that clonotype sharing among donors would be affected by sequencing depth.

Germline V gene data show CDR1 as SGHRS and CDR2 as YFSETQ. This CDR3 comprises 14 residues. J gave up 6 bases and V 6 bases, and 11 bases lay outside the gene matches. Material: naive CD4+ T cells sorted from blood. Subset of the sample: CD45RA+ positively selected. This sequence originates from a man younger than 40 in good health. J is TRBJ2-7 and V is TRBV5-1, with 8 positions matching TRBD1. The CDR3: CASTSGTGAAEQYF. The CDR3 DNA sequence: TGCGCCAGCACCTCCGGGACAGGAGCGGCCGAGCAGTACTTC.